The rows below give T cell receptor beta chains drawn from one sample of a study of blood T cell repertoires in COVID-19. This table comes from immunoSEQ multiplex PCR, and its TCRdb copy is limited to in-frame clones, with some not included. The sample carries under 250,000 clones, about 84% recorded once. The sample was peripheral blood. The receptor source for this set is a woman aged 80 or over with COVID-19, enrolled during active disease. CDR3s include the opening cysteine and the closing phenylalanine or tryptophan. A D gene is named only where the DNA matches it firmly. Some rows mark clone size as missing; the rest say once, few, many or name a class of expanded clone.

D gene | CDR3 length | J gene | V gene | clone size | CDR3 DNA | CDR3 protein
TRBD2 | 15 | TRBJ2-3 | TRBV7-9 | NA | TGTGCCAGCAGCTACAGCGGGGTCAATAGAGATACGCAGTATTTT | CASSYSGVNRDTQYF
TRBD1 | 17 | TRBJ1-2 | TRBV5-4 | once | TGTGCCAGCAGCCCGGAACTAGGGACAGGGGGATCCTATGGCTACACCTTC | CASSPELGTGGSYGYTF
TRBD1 | 15 | TRBJ2-5 | TRBV2 | NA | TGTGCCAGCAGCGCTACAGGGGCTTCAGGGGAGACCCAGTACTTC | CASSATGASGETQYF
NA | 14 | TRBJ1-6 | TRBV5-1 | NA | TGCGCCAGCAGCTTGAACAATAATAATTCACCCCTCCACTTT | CASSLNNNNSPLHF
TRBD1 | 13 | TRBJ1-5 | TRBV28 | NA | TGTGCCAGCAGGTACAGGGGATGGCAGCCCCAGCATTTT | CASRYRGWQPQHF
TRBD1 | 15 | TRBJ2-1 | TRBV11-1 | NA | TGTGCCAGCAGCTCCGGGACAGGGGTATGGGATGAGCAGTTCTTC | CASSSGTGVWDEQFF
NA | 18 | TRBJ2-2 | TRBV1 | NA | TGCACCAGCAGCCAAGTTGAGACTAGCGGGAATCACACCGGGGAGCTGTTTTTT | CTSSQVETSGNHTGELFF
TRBD2 | 16 | TRBJ2-3 | TRBV13 | NA | TGTGCCAGCAGCCCAGGGACTAGCGGGAACACAGATACGCAGTATTTT | CASSPGTSGNTDTQYF
NA | 20 | TRBJ2-1 | TRBV21-1 | NA | TGTGCCAGCAGCCCGGTTATGACGGGGGGACCGACGGTCCCTTGCAATGAGCAGTTCTTC | CASSPVMTGGPTVPCNEQFF
TRBD1 | 15 | TRBJ1-6 | TRBV28 | NA | TGTGCCAGCAGTCGACAGGGTTCCTATAATTCACCCCTCCACTTT | CASSRQGSYNSPLHF
NA | 17 | TRBJ2-3 | TRBV5-6 | NA | TGTGCCAGCAGCTTGGTGTGGTCCAGCGGAGTTACAGATACGCAGTATTTT | CASSLVWSSGVTDTQYF
NA | 15 | TRBJ1-1 | TRBV7-3 | NA | TGTGCCAGCAGCTCAGGGTGGGGGCTGGCCACTGAAGCTTTCTTT | CASSSGWGLATEAFF
NA | 14 | TRBJ1-6 | TRBV5-5 | NA | TGTGCCAGCAGCTTGCAACAGGCCTATTCACCCCTCCACTTT | CASSLQQAYSPLHF
NA | 13 | TRBJ2-1 | TRBV11-3 | NA | TGTGCCAGCAGCCCAAACTCCTACAATGAGCAGTTCTTC | CASSPNSYNEQFF
TRBD1 | 14 | TRBJ1-5 | TRBV2 | NA | TGTGCCAGCAGCGGACAGGGAGACAATCAGCCCCAGCATTTT | CASSGQGDNQPQHF
NA | 13 | TRBJ2-7 | TRBV19 | NA | TGTGCCAGTAGTATTACCCAGGGGCACGAGCAGTACTTC | CASSITQGHEQYF
NA | 13 | TRBJ2-7 | TRBV6-5 | NA | TGTGCCAGCAGTCCACAGGGATCCTACGAGCAGTACTTC | CASSPQGSYEQYF
NA | 15 | TRBJ2-7 | TRBV14 | NA | TGTGCCAGCAGCCAACGACGGACTGGTTCCTACGAGCAGTACTTC | CASSQRRTGSYEQYF
NA | 19 | TRBJ1-5 | TRBV3-1/TRBV3-2 | NA | TGTGCCAGCAGCCAAGATAGGGGGGGTGGGAAAGGCCGCAATCAGCCCCAGCATTTT | CASSQDRGGGKGRNQPQHF
TRBD2 | 16 | TRBJ2-3 | TRBV3-1/TRBV3-2 | NA | TGTGCCAGCAGCCCTGCGGGGGGAGCTAGCACAGATACGCAGTATTTT | CASSPAGGASTDTQYF
NA | 15 | TRBJ1-5 | TRBV5-5 | NA | TGTGCCAGCAGCCCCCAGTATTATAGCAATCAGCCCCAGCATTTT | CASSPQYYSNQPQHF
TRBD1 | 14 | TRBJ2-5 | TRBV5-1 | NA | TGCGCCAGCAGACTAACAGGGGACGCAGAGACCCAGTACTTC | CASRLTGDAETQYF
TRBD2 | 15 | TRBJ2-3 | TRBV19 | NA | TGTGCCAGTAGTTCTACTAGCGGGGGGATAGATACGCAGTATTTT | CASSSTSGGIDTQYF
TRBD1 | 16 | TRBJ2-1 | TRBV9 | NA | TGTGCCAGCAGCGTACCAGGGACAGGGGGCGTCAATGAGCAGTTCTTC | CASSVPGTGGVNEQFF
TRBD1 | 15 | TRBJ2-7 | TRBV11-2 | NA | TGTGCCAGCAGCTTAAGAGTGACAGGGGCCTACGAGCAGTACTTC | CASSLRVTGAYEQYF
NA | 18 | TRBJ1-1 | TRBV18 | NA | TGTGCCAGCTCACCCCGTGACTTACAGGCCCCGGGGAACACTGAAGCTTTCTTT | CASSPRDLQAPGNTEAFF
TRBD2 | 14 | TRBJ2-1 | TRBV3-1/TRBV3-2 | once | TGTGCCAGCAGCCCTAGCGGGATCTACAATGAGCAGTTCTTC | CASSPSGIYNEQFF
TRBD1 | 13 | TRBJ2-5 | TRBV19 | NA | TGTGCCAGTAACAGGGGGACCGCCGAGACCCAGTACTTC | CASNRGTAETQYF
NA | 15 | TRBJ2-3 | TRBV5-1 | NA | TGCGCCAGCAGCGTGAGGGGGTTCGGCACAGATACGCAGTATTTT | CASSVRGFGTDTQYF
NA | 16 | TRBJ1-3 | TRBV5-5 | NA | TGTGCCAGCAGCTTACTTTATCGGGTTTCTGGAAACACCATATATTTT | CASSLLYRVSGNTIYF
NA | 15 | TRBJ2-1 | TRBV5-1 | once | TGCGCCAGCAGCTTGGAGGGGTCCCCCTACAATGAGCAGTTCTTC | CASSLEGSPYNEQFF
NA | 16 | TRBJ1-2 | TRBV7-9 | NA | TGTGCCAGCAGCTTGTGGGGGGACCTTATTAACTATGGCTACACCTTC | CASSLWGDLINYGYTF
NA | 15 | TRBJ2-3 | TRBV3-1/TRBV3-2 | NA | TGTGCCAGCAGCCAAGGAACAGGTAGCACAGATACGCAGTATTTT | CASSQGTGSTDTQYF
NA | 13 | TRBJ2-1 | TRBV6-2/TRBV6-3 | once | TGTGCCAGCAGTTCGACAGTAAGCAATGAGCAGTTCTTC | CASSSTVSNEQFF
NA | 16 | TRBJ1-3 | TRBV18 | NA | TGTGCCAGCTCATCCTTGGACAGCAACTCTGGAAACACCATATATTTT | CASSSLDSNSGNTIYF
NA | 13 | TRBJ2-4 | TRBV11-2 | NA | TGTGCCAGCAGCTGGGGACATCAGAACATTCAGTACTTC | CASSWGHQNIQYF
NA | 15 | TRBJ1-6 | TRBV18 | NA | TGTGCCAGCTCTTTCGGGGGGTCCTATAATTCACCCCTCCACTTT | CASSFGGSYNSPLHF
NA | 11 | TRBJ1-1 | TRBV20-1 | NA | TGCAGTGCTAGGGGGGGTTTGGGAGCTTTCTTT | CSARGGLGAFF
TRBD1 | 14 | TRBJ1-3 | TRBV2 | NA | TGTGCCAGCAGCGGGGGACAGGACTTATACACCATATATTTT | CASSGGQDLYTIYF
NA | 14 | TRBJ2-7 | TRBV28 | NA | TGTGCCAGCAGTACGCCAGGGCGGTCCTACGAGCAGTACTTC | CASSTPGRSYEQYF
TRBD2 | 14 | TRBJ2-5 | TRBV7-3 | NA | TGTGCCAGCAGCCCGGGACTAGCGGGTGAGCCCCAGTACTTC | CASSPGLAGEPQYF
NA | 14 | TRBJ1-2 | TRBV20-1 | once | TGCAGTGCTAGTCCCGTAGGGGCTAACTATGGCTACACCTTC | CSASPVGANYGYTF
NA | 13 | TRBJ1-5 | TRBV28 | NA | TGTGCCAGCAGGGCAGGGAGCAATCAGCCCCAGCATTTT | CASRAGSNQPQHF
NA | 15 | TRBJ2-1 | TRBV7-8 | NA | TGTGCCAGCAGCTTCCTAGCAAGGAGTTTAGATGAGCAGTTCTTC | CASSFLARSLDEQFF
NA | 12 | TRBJ2-3 | TRBV7-8 | once | TGTGCCAGCAGCCCTTCCACAGATACGCAGTATTTT | CASSPSTDTQYF
NA | 14 | TRBJ1-1 | TRBV29-1 | NA | TGCAGCGGGACGAGTGGGGCAGGACACACTGAAGCTTTCTTT | CSGTSGAGHTEAFF
NA | 17 | TRBJ2-7 | TRBV5-1 | NA | TGCGCCAGCAGCTTGGCGCAGCACAGCGGGTCCTCCTACGAGCAGTACTTC | CASSLAQHSGSSYEQYF
NA | 14 | TRBJ1-4 | TRBV5-1 | once | TGCGCCAGCAGCTTTGACGGGTTTAATGAAAAACTGTTTTTT | CASSFDGFNEKLFF
TRBD1 | 15 | TRBJ1-1 | TRBV5-6 | few | TGTGCCAGCAGCCCTGAGACAGGGTTGAACACTGAAGCTTTCTTT | CASSPETGLNTEAFF